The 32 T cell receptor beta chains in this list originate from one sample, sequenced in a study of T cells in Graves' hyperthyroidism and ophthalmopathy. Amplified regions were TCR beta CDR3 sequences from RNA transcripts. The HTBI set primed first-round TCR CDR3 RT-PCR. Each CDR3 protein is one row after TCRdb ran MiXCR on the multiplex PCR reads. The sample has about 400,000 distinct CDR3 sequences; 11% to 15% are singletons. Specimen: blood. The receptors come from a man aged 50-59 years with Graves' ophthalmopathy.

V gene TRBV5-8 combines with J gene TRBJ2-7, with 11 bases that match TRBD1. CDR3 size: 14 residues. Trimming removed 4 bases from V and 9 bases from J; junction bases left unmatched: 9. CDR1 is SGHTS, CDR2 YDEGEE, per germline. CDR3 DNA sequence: TGTGCCAGCAGCAGCCGGGACAGGGGGGTGGTGCAGTACTTC. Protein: CASSSRDRGVVQYF.

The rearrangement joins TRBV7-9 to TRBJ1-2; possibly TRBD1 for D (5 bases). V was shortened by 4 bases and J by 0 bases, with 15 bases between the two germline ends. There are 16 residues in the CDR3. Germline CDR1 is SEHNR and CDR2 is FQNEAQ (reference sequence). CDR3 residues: CASSSGDRGSNYGYTF. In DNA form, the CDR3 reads TGTGCCAGCAGCTCGGGGGATAGGGGATCTAACTATGGCTACACCTTC. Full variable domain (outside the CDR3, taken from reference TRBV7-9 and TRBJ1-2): DTGVSQNPRHKITKRGQNVTFRCDPISEHNRLYWYRQTLGQGPEFLTYFQNEAQLEKSRLLSDRFSAERPKGSFSTLEIQRTEQGDSAMYLCASSSGDRGSNYGYTFGSGTRLTVV.

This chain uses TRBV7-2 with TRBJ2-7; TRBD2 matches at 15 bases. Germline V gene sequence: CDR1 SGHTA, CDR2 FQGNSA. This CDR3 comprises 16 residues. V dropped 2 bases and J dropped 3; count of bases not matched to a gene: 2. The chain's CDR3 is CASSLRTSGRVYEQYF. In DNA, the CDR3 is TGTGCCAGCAGCTTAAGGACTAGCGGGAGGGTCTACGAGCAGTACTTC. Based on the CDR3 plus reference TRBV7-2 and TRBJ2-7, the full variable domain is GAGVSQSPSNKVTEKGKDVELRCDPISGHTALYWYRQSLGQGLEFLIYFQGNSAPDKSGLPSDRFSAERTGGSVSTLTIQRTQQEDSAVYLCASSLRTSGRVYEQYFGPGTRLTVT.

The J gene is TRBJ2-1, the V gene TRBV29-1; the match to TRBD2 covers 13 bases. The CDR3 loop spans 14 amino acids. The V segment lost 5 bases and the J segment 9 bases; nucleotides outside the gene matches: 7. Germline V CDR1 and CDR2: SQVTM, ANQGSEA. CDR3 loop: CSVRGLAGLGEQFF. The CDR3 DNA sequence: TGCAGCGTTAGGGGACTAGCGGGACTAGGTGAGCAGTTCTTC.

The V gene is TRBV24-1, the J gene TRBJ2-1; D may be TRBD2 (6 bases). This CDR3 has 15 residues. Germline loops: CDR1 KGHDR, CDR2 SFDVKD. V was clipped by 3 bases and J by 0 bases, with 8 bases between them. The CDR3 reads CATSDIGSSYNEQFF. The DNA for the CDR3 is TGTGCCACCAGTGATATCGGGAGCTCCTACAATGAGCAGTTCTTC.

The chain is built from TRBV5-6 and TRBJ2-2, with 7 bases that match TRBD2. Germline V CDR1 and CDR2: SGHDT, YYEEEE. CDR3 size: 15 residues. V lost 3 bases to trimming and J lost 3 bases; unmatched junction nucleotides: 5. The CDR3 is CASSSLAGDTGELFF. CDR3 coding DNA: TGTGCCAGCAGCTCCCTGGCGGGAGACACCGGGGAGCTGTTTTTT.

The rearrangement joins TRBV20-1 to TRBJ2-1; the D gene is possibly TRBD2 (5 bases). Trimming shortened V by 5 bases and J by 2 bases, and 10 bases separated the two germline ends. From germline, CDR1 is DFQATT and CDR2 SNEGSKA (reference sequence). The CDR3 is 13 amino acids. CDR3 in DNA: TGCAGTGCTTATAGCGTCGCCTACAATGAGCAGTTCTTC. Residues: CSAYSVAYNEQFF.

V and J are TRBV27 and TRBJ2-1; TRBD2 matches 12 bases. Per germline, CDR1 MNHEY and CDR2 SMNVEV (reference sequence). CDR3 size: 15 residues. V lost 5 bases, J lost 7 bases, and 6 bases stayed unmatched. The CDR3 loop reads CASSPRTSGENEQFF. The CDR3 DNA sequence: TGTGCCAGCAGTCCACGGACTAGCGGGGAAAATGAGCAGTTCTTC.

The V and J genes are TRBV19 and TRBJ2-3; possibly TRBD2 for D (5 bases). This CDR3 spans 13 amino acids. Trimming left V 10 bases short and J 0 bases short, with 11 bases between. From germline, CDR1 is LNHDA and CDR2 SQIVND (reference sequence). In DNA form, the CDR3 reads TGTGCCATCGTAAGCGGAAGCACAGATACGCAGTATTTT. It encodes CAIVSGSTDTQYF.

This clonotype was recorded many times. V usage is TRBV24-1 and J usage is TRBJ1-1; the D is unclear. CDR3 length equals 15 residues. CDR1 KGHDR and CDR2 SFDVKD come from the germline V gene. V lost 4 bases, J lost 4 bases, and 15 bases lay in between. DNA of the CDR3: TGTGCCACCAGTGACCGGAGAGGGTCGAGCACTGAAGCTTTCTTT. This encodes CATSDRRGSSTEAFF.

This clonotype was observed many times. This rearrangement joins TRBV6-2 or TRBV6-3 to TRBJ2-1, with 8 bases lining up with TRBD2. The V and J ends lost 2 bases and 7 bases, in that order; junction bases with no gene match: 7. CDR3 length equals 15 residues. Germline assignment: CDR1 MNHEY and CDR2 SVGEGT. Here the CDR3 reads CASSYDPGGGNEQFF. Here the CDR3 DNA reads TGTGCCAGCAGTTACGACCCGGGAGGGGGGAATGAGCAGTTCTTC.

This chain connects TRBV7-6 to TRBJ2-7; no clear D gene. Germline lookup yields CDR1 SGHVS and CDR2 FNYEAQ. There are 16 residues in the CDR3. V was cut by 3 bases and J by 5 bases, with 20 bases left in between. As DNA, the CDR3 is TGTGCCAGCAGCTTTGAAATGTCGCAGGCGTTCGACGAGCAGTACTTC. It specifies CASSFEMSQAFDEQYF.

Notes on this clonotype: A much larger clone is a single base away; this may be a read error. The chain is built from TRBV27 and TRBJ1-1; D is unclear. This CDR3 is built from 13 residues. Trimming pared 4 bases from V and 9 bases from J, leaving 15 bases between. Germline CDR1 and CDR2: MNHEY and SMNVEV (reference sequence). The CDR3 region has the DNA TGTGCCAGCAGTTCTAGGATGGGTCTTAAAGCTTTCTTT. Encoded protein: CASSSRMGLKAFF.

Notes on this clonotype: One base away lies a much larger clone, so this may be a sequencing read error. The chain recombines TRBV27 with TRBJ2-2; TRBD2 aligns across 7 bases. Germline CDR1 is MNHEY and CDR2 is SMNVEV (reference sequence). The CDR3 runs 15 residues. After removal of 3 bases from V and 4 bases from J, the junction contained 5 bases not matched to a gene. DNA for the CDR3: TGTGCCAGCAGTTTGGCTCTAGCGGTCACCGGGGAGCTGTTTTTT. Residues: CASSLALAVTGELFF.

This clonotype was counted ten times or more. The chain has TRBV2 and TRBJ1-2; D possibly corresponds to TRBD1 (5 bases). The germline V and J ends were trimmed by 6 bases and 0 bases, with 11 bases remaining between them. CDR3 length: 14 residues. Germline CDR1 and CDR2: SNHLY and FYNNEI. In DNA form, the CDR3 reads TGTGCCAGCAGGCAGGGAGTATCTAACTATGGCTACACCTTC. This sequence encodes CASRQGVSNYGYTF. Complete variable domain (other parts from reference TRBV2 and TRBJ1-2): EPEVTQTPSHQVTQMGQEVILRCVPISNHLYFYWYRQILGQKVEFLVSFYNNEISEKSEIFDDQFSVERPDGSNFTLKIRSTKLEDSAMYFCASRQGVSNYGYTFGSGTRLTVV.

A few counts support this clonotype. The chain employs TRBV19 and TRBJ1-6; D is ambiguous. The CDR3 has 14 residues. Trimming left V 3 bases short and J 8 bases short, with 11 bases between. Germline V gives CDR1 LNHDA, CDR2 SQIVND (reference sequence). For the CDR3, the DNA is TGTGCCAGTAGTATTCAGTTCTTCGATTCACCCCTCCACTTT. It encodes CASSIQFFDSPLHF.

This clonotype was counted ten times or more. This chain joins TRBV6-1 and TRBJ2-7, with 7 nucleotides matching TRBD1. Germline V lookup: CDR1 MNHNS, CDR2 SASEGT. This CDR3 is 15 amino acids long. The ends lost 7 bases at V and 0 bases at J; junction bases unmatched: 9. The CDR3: CASTEDRVSSYEQYF. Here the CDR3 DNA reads TGTGCCAGCACCGAAGACAGGGTCAGCTCCTACGAGCAGTACTTC.

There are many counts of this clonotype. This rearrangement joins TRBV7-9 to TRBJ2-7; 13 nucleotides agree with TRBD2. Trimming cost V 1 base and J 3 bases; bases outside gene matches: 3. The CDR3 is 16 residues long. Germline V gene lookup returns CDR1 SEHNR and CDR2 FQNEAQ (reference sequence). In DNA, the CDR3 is TGTGCCAGCAGCTTAGGGGGACTAGCGGGAATCTACGAGCAGTACTTC. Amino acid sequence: CASSLGGLAGIYEQYF.

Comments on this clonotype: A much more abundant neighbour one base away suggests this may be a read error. DNA of the CDR3: TGTGCCAGCAGTGAATTCGATGAGCAGTTCTTC. It encodes CASSEFDEQFF. The genes are TRBV28 and TRBJ2-1; D is unresolved. V shed 5 bases and J shed 8 bases, with 7 bases lying between them. Looked up from germline, CDR1 is MDHEN and CDR2 is SYDVKM. The CDR3 covers 11 residues.

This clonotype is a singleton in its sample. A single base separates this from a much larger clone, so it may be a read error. CDR3 DNA sequence: TGTGCCGGCAGACGGGAAAACTCCTTTACCGCCGAGCAGTACTTC. Protein sequence: CAGRRENSFTAEQYF. The chain carries TRBV5-6 and TRBJ2-7; D possibly corresponds to TRBD2 (5 bases). The germline V gene encodes CDR1 SGHDT and CDR2 YYEEEE. This CDR3 spans 15 amino acids.

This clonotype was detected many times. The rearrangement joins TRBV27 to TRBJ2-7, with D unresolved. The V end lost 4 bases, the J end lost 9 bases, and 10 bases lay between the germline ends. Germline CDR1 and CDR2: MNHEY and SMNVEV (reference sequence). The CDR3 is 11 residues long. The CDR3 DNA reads TGTGCCAGCAGTTCCCCTACCGGGCAGTACTTC. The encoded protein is CASSSPTGQYF.

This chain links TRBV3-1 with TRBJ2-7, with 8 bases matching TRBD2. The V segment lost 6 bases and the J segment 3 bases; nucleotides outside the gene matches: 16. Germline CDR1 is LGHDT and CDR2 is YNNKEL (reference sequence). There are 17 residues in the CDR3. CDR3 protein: CASRASPEVAGFYEQYF. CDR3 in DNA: TGTGCCAGCAGAGCCTCCCCCGAGGTAGCGGGATTCTACGAGCAGTACTTC.

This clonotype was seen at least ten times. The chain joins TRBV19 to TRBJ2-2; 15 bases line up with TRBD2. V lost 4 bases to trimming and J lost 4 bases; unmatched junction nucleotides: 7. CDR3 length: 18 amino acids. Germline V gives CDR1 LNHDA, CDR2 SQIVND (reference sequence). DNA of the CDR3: TGTGCCAGTAGTACGTGGACTAGCGGGAGGGCCGTCACCGGGGAGCTGTTTTTT. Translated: CASSTWTSGRAVTGELFF.

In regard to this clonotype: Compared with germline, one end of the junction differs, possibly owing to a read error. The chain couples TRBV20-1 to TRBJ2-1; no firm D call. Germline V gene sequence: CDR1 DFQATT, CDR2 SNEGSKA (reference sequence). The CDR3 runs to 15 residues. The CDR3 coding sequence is TGCAGTGCTAGTTCTCCACTCTCGTTTACGGATGAGCAGTCCTTC. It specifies CSASSPLSFTDEQSF.

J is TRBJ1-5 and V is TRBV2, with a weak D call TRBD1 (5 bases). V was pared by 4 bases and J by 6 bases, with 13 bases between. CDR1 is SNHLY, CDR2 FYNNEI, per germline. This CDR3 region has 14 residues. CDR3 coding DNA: TGTGCCAGCAGTGGACAACGGGGGTCTCAGCCCCAGCATTTT. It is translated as CASSGQRGSQPQHF.

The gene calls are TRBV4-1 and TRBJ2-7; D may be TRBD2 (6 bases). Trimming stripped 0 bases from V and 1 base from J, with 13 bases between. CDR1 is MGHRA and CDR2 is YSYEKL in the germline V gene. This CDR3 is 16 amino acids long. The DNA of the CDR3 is TGCGCCAGCAGCCAAGATTGGGCAGGGAGGTCCTACGAGCAGTACTTC. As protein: CASSQDWAGRSYEQYF.

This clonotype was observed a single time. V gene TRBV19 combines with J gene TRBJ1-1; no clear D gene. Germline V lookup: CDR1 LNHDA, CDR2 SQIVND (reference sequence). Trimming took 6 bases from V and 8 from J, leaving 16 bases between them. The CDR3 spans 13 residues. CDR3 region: CASSLRSDREAFF. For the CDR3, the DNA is TGTGCCAGTAGCCTCCGAAGCGATAGAGAAGCTTTCTTT.

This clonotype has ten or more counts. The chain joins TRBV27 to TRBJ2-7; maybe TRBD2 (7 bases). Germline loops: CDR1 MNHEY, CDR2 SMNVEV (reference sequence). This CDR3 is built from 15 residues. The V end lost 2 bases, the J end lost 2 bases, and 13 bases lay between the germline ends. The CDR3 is CASSLERGGAYEQYF. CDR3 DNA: TGTGCCAGCAGTTTAGAAAGGGGGGGAGCCTACGAGCAGTACTTC.

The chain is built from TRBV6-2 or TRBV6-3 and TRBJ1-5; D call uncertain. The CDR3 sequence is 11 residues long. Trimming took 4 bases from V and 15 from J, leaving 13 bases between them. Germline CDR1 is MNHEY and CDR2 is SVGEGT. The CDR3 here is CASSSGIDSHF. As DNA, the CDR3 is TGTGCCAGCAGTTCGGGGATTGACTCGCATTTT.

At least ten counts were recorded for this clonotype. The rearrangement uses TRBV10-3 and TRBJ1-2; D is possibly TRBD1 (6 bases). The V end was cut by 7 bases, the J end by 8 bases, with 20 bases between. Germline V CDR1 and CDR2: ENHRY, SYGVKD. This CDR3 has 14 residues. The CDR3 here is CAINGGGPTGGYTF. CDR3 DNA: TGTGCCATCAACGGCGGGGGGCCAACGGGCGGCTACACCTTC.

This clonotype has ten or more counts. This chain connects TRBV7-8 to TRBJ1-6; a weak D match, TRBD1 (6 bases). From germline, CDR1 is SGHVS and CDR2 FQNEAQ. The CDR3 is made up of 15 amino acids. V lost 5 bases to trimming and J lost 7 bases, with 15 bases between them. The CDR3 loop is CASSVRQAANSPLHF. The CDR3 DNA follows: TGTGCCAGCAGCGTTCGACAGGCCGCGAATTCACCCCTCCACTTT. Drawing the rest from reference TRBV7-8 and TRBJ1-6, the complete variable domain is GAGVSQSPRYKVAKRGQDVALRCDPISGHVSLFWYQQALGQGPEFLTYFQNEAQLDKSGLPSDRFFAERPEGSVSTLKIQRTQQEDSAVYLCASSVRQAANSPLHFGNGTRLTVT.

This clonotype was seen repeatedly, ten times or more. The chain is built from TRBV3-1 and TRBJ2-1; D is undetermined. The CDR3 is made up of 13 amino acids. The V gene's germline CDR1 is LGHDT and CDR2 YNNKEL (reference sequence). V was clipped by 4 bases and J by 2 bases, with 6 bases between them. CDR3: CASSPTPYNEQFF. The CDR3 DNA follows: TGTGCCAGCAGCCCGACGCCCTACAATGAGCAGTTCTTC.